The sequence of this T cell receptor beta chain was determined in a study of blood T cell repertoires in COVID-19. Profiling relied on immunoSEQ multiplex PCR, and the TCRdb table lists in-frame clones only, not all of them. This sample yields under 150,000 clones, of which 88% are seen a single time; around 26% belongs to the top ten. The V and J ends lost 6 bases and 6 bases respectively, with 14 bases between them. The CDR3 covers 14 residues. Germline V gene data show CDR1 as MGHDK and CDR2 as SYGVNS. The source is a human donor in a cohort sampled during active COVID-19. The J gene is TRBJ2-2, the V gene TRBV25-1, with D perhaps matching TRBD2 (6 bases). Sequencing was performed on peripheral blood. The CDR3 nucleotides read TGTGCCAGCAGGGGTGCCGGGACTCCCGGGGAGCTGTTTTTT. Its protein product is CASRGAGTPGELFF.